A single sample gave rise to the 29 T cell receptor beta chains below, sequenced in a study of T cell clonality in common variable immunodeficiency. Sequencing was performed with immunoSEQ multiplex PCR; in TCRdb, only in-frame clones are kept and a portion is missing. Recorded here are approximately 52,000 clones, with no singletons, and the ten leading clones hold approximately 3%. The source material was peripheral blood mononuclear cells. The receptor set was obtained from a person between 18 and 75 years old in good health.

To note about this clone: Sequencing ends 3 residues short of the CDR3 end; the germline J gene provides the rest. This sequence joins TRBV5-1 and TRBJ1-2, with a weak D call TRBD1 (5 bases). CDR3 length equals 14 residues. Germline CDR1 reads SGHRS; CDR2 reads YFSETQ. V lost 1 base and J lost 1, with 8 bases in between. The CDR3: CASSLSGLNYGYTF. The covered CDR3 bases are TGCGCCAGCAGCTTGTCGGGACTTAACTATGGC.

Comments on this clone: The sequenced fragment ends 3 residues before the CDR3 boundary, so the rest is inferred from the germline J gene. This chain links TRBV7-9 with TRBJ1-1; possible D gene TRBD1, 6 bases. The V gene lost 5 bases and the J gene lost 4 bases, with 17 bases spanning the gap. The CDR3 is 15 residues long. The V gene's germline CDR1 is SEHNR and CDR2 FQNEAQ (reference sequence). The sequenced CDR3 bases are TGTGCCAGCAGCCCAAAGTACAGGGTTGGCACTGAA. This encodes CASSPKYRVGTE. The full CDR3 reads CASSPKYRVGTEAFF.

This clone was seen at least ten times. The read finishes 3 residues shy of the CDR3 end, and the germline J gene is used to complete it. The chain links TRBV2 to TRBJ1-3; D unclear. Looked up from germline, CDR1 is SNHLY and CDR2 is FYNNEI. This CDR3 region has 14 residues. The CDR3 loop is CASSEEGSGRSIYF. The DNA read from the CDR3 is TGTGCCAGCAGTGAAGAGGGTAGCGGGAGAAGC.

For this clone: The CDR3 extends 3 residues past the end of the read, so its final part is completed from the germline J gene. This sequence joins TRBV5-5 and TRBJ2-7; 10 bases map to TRBD1. Per the germline V gene, CDR1 is SGHKS and CDR2 is YYEKEE (reference sequence). The CDR3 runs to 15 residues. V lost 4 bases to trimming and J lost 1 base; unmatched junction nucleotides: 5. CDR3 residues: CASSEGQGFSYEQYF. The part of the CDR3 DNA that was read is TGTGCCAGCAGCGAGGGACAGGGGTTTTCCTACGAG.

Comments on this clone: The DNA ends 3 residues before the CDR3 does, and the rest of the CDR3 is filled in from the germline J gene. This chain connects TRBV30 to TRBJ1-6, with a possible D match to TRBD1 (6 bases). Trimming pared 0 bases from V and 9 bases from J, leaving 12 bases between. The V gene's germline CDR1 is GTSNPN and CDR2 SVGIG (reference sequence). The CDR3 runs 14 residues. The CDR3 DNA, read in part, is TGTGCCTGGAGTGTTTCACAGGGCGGTTCACCC. Protein sequence: CAWSVSQGGSP. The complete CDR3 sequence is CAWSVSQGGSPLHF.

This clone has ten or more counts. The CDR3 end lies 3 residues beyond the end of the read and is filled in from the germline J gene. J is TRBJ2-5 and V is TRBV5-1, with 8 nucleotides matching TRBD2. The CDR3 totals 13 residues. The V gene end was trimmed by 8 bases and the J gene end by 2 bases; junction bases not matched to a gene: 5. The germline CDR1 and CDR2 sequences are SGHRS and YFSETQ. The DNA read from the CDR3 is TGCGCCAGTGAGAGCGGGAGACAAGAGACC. It translates to CASESGRQET. The whole CDR3 sequence is CASESGRQETQYF.

This clone was observed at least ten times. The read halts 3 residues ahead of the CDR3 end, with the missing end drawn from the germline J gene. The V call is TRBV7-2, the J call TRBJ2-7; 8 bases align to TRBD2. This CDR3 has 14 residues. V dropped 5 bases and J dropped 0; count of bases not matched to a gene: 3. CDR1 SGHTA and CDR2 FQGNSA come from the germline V gene. The CDR3 DNA, read in part, is TGTGCCAGCAGCAATAGCGGGGCCTCCTACGAG. Protein product: CASSNSGASYE. The whole CDR3 protein is CASSNSGASYEQYF.

In regard to this clone: The read ends 3 residues before the CDR3 terminus; that terminus is restored from the germline J gene. The chain combines TRBV19 with TRBJ1-5; maybe TRBD1 (6 bases). The germline V gene encodes CDR1 LNHDA and CDR2 SQIVND (reference sequence). The CDR3 spans 16 residues. Between the trimmed V and J ends, which lost 3 bases and 0 bases, there was a span of 12 bases. The CDR3 bases that were read are TGTGCCAGTAGTATTACGGGGGGCTATAGCAATCAGCCC. This translates into CASSITGGYSNQP. The entire CDR3 sequence reads CASSITGGYSNQPQHF.

At least ten counts were recorded for this clone. The read ends 3 residues early relative to the CDR3; the germline J gene fills the gap. This rearrangement joins TRBV7-8 to TRBJ1-2, with TRBD1 matching 10 bases. From germline, CDR1 is SGHVS and CDR2 FQNEAQ. Losses at the gene ends were 1 base for V and 5 bases for J; bases not matched to a gene: 1. CDR3 length equals 14 residues. The CDR3 spells CASSLGTGGYGYTF. The CDR3 DNA, read in part, is TGTGCCAGCAGCTTAGGGACAGGGGGATATGGC.

This clone was observed at least ten times. The read terminates 3 residues before the CDR3 end, so the remaining end is supplied by the germline J gene. The V and J genes are TRBV4-1 and TRBJ1-1; no definite D call. Trimming left V 4 bases short and J 5 bases short, with 14 bases between. Germline V gene lookup returns CDR1 MGHRA and CDR2 YSYEKL. The CDR3 extends over 14 amino acids. CDR3 DNA (partial): TGCGCCAGCAGCCCTAAGTCAGCGGGGACTGAA. It is translated as CASSPKSAGTE. The CDR3, in full, reads CASSPKSAGTEAFF.

This clone was counted a few times. A much larger clone differs from this one at a single base, so this may be a read error. The read ends 3 residues shy of where the CDR3 ends; the end is completed using the germline J gene. The gene calls are TRBV20-1 and TRBJ2-3; 8 positions agree with TRBD2. Germline loops: CDR1 DFQATT, CDR2 SNEGSKA (reference sequence). The CDR3 has 15 amino acids. CDR3 sequence reads: CTARERSGGADTQYF. The sequenced CDR3 bases are TGCACTGCTAGAGAGCGATCGGGAGGGGCAGATACG.

This clone was observed many times. This CDR3 reads CASSLVQGNAEAFF. The part of the CDR3 DNA that was read is TGTGCCAGCAGCTTAGTACAGGGTAACGCTGAA. The chain recombines TRBV7-2 with TRBJ1-1; possible D gene TRBD1, 6 bases. The read comes to an end 3 residues before the CDR3 does, leaving the germline J gene to fill in the end. Per germline, CDR1 SGHTA and CDR2 FQGNSA. V shed 1 base and J shed 6 bases, with 12 bases lying between them. The CDR3 length is 14 residues.

This clone was recorded many times. With the read ending 3 residues before the CDR3 end, the germline J gene is used to fill in that end. The rearrangement links TRBV6-1 to TRBJ2-7, with D uncertain. V was clipped by 3 bases and J by 2 bases, with 17 bases between them. CDR3 size: 16 residues. From germline, CDR1 is MNHNS and CDR2 SASEGT. The CDR3 here is CASSDLLYSPTYEQYF. CDR3 bases read: TGTGCCAGCAGTGATCTTTTATACAGCCCAACCTACGAG.

This clone was seen a few times. The CDR3 end falls 3 residues outside the read, so it is completed with the germline J gene. V is TRBV18 and J is TRBJ1-3; D perhaps matches TRBD1 (6 bases). Looked up from germline, CDR1 is KGHSH and CDR2 is LQKENI. The CDR3 is 17 residues long. Trimming cost V 6 bases and J 0 bases, with 18 bases left between them. The CDR3 DNA, read in part, is TGTGCCAGCTCTCCCGGACAGAGCTCAGTCTCTGGAAACACC. It is translated as CASSPGQSSVSGNT. The entire CDR3 protein reads CASSPGQSSVSGNTIYF.

At least ten counts were recorded for this clone. The CDR3 end lies 3 residues beyond the end of the read and is filled in from the germline J gene. This chain links TRBV30 with TRBJ2-7; TRBD1 is a possible D gene (6 bases). Germline-derived CDR1 and CDR2 are GTSNPN and SVGIG (reference sequence). The V end was cut by 4 bases, the J end by 4 bases, with 11 bases between. The CDR3 has 12 residues. The part of the CDR3 DNA that was read is TGTGCCTGGAATGATCAGGGGTACGAG. This sequence encodes CAWNDQGYE. The entire CDR3 protein reads CAWNDQGYEQYF. Complete variable domain (other parts from reference TRBV30 and TRBJ2-7): SQTIHQWPATLVQPVGSPLSLECTVEGTSNPNLYWYRQAAGRGLQLLFYSVGIGQISSEVPQNLSASRPQDRQFILSSKKLLLSDSGFYLCAWNDQGYEQYFGPGTRLTVT.

The sample holds many counts of this clone. The read falls 3 residues short of the CDR3 end, and the missing part is taken from the germline J gene. The rearrangement links TRBV12-3 or TRBV12-4 to TRBJ2-3; 7 positions agree with TRBD1. The CDR3 covers 13 residues. With V trimmed by 3 bases and J by 4 bases, 1 base remained unmatched. This chain's CDR3 is CASSFRGSDTQYF. CDR3 bases read: TGTGCCAGCAGTTTCAGGGGGTCAGATACG.

This clone was detected ten times or more. The read ends 3 residues before the CDR3 terminus; that terminus is restored from the germline J gene. The V call is TRBV5-1, the J call TRBJ2-7, with 8 positions matching TRBD1. The CDR3 contains 14 residues. Germline trimming cut 2 bases from V and 4 bases from J; bases unmatched to any gene: 5. Per the germline V gene, CDR1 is SGHRS and CDR2 is YFSETQ. The CDR3 bases that were read are TGCGCCAGCAGCTTCCTACAGGGGGTATACGAG. Its translation is CASSFLQGVYE. The CDR3, in full, reads CASSFLQGVYEQYF.

The table lists this clone with many counts. The CDR3 end is not reached by the read, which stops 3 residues before it; the germline J gene fills it in. J is TRBJ1-3 and V is TRBV7-2; D gene ambiguous. CDR1 and CDR2 from the germline V gene are SGHTA and FQGNSA. CDR3 length: 14 amino acids. The V end was cut by 8 bases, the J end by 0 bases, with 11 bases between. CDR3: CASSPYYSGNTIYF. The sequenced part of the CDR3 DNA is TGTGCCAGCTCCCCTTATTACTCTGGAAACACC.

This clone has a count of ten or more. The CDR3 extends 3 residues past the end of the read, so its final part is completed from the germline J gene. The rearrangement uses TRBV10-3 and TRBJ2-2; D may be TRBD1 (6 bases). CDR1 is ENHRY, CDR2 SYGVKD, per germline. The V end was cut by 0 bases, the J end by 2 bases, with 7 bases between. The CDR3 covers 15 residues. The CDR3 sequence: CAISESDSNTGELFF. The sequenced CDR3 bases are TGTGCCATCAGTGAGTCGGACAGCAACACCGGGGAG.

In its sample, this clone was seen many times. The read stops 3 residues short of the end of the CDR3; the missing end is completed from the germline J gene. This chain joins TRBV7-9 and TRBJ2-3; no firm D call. The CDR3 extends over 12 amino acids. The V and J ends lost 2 bases and 4 bases respectively, with 4 bases between them. Germline V gene lookup returns CDR1 SEHNR and CDR2 FQNEAQ (reference sequence). CDR3 DNA (partial): TGTGCCAGCAGCTTAAGGGCAGATACG. It yields the protein CASSLRADT. The full CDR3 sequence reads CASSLRADTQYF. The variable domain in full, with the rest retrieved from reference TRBV7-9 and TRBJ2-3, is DTGVSQNPRHKITKRGQNVTFRCDPISEHNRLYWYRQTLGQGPEFLTYFQNEAQLEKSRLLSDRFSAERPKGSFSTLEIQRTEQGDSAMYLCASSLRADTQYFGPGTRLTVL.

This clone was seen repeatedly, ten times or more. Coverage ceases 3 residues before the CDR3 finishes, and the germline J gene fills in the end. The chain employs TRBV5-1 and TRBJ2-1; TRBD2 matches 10 bases. Looked up from germline, CDR1 is SGHRS and CDR2 is YFSETQ. The CDR3 loop spans 15 amino acids. Trimming removed 3 bases from V and 7 bases from J; junction bases left unmatched: 7. CDR3 DNA (partial): TGCGCCAGCAGCTATCTAGCGGGAGTGGGTAATGAG. Translating gives CASSYLAGVGNE. The full CDR3 protein is CASSYLAGVGNEQFF.

There are many counts of this clone. The CDR3 extends 3 residues past the end of the read, so its final part is completed from the germline J gene. The chain has TRBV30 and TRBJ2-3, with 7 bases identical to TRBD1. J gave up 4 bases and V 2 bases, and 3 bases lay outside the gene matches. Germline values: CDR1 GTSNPN, CDR2 SVGIG (reference sequence). CDR3 length: 13 amino acids. The part of the CDR3 DNA that was read is TGTGCCTGGAGTAATAGGGGGCCAGATACG. It specifies CAWSNRGPDT. The entire CDR3 sequence reads CAWSNRGPDTQYF.

Many counts were recorded for this clone. From the germline J gene comes the end of the CDR3, since the read stops 3 residues before it. The chain has TRBV29-1 and TRBJ2-2; 7 nucleotides agree with TRBD1. This CDR3 region has 15 residues. Germline V CDR1 and CDR2: SQVTM, ANQGSEA. CDR3 DNA, as far as it was read: TGCAGCGTTCTCGCTAACAGGGGAACTAATGAAAAG. Its protein product is CSVLANRGTNEK. The CDR3 in its entirety is CSVLANRGTNEKLFF.

This clone was seen repeatedly, ten times or more. The CDR3 is cut off 3 residues early in the read; its end comes from the germline J gene. This chain links TRBV20-1 with TRBJ1-1; 7 bases are a match to TRBD1. Germline assignment: CDR1 DFQATT and CDR2 SNEGSKA (reference sequence). With V trimmed by 4 bases and J by 1 base, 6 bases remained unmatched. The CDR3 is made up of 14 amino acids. The CDR3 protein is CSATRRQGNTEAFF. The covered CDR3 bases are TGCAGTGCTACTAGACGACAGGGGAACACTGAA.

This clone was observed at least ten times. The read ends 3 residues shy of where the CDR3 ends; the end is completed using the germline J gene. The chain has TRBV5-1 and TRBJ1-1; D gene uncertain. The germline CDR1 and CDR2 sequences are SGHRS and YFSETQ. Trimming stripped 0 bases from V and 1 base from J, with 7 bases between. The CDR3 is 14 residues long. This CDR3 reads CASSLGGWNTEAFF. The CDR3 DNA, read in part, is TGCGCCAGCAGCTTGGGAGGTTGGAACACTGAA.

About this clone itself: A single base separates this from a much larger clone, so it may be a read error. The read gets to within 3 residues of the CDR3 end, and the germline J gene fills in the rest. Other nucleotide sequences in the sample specify the same CDR3. This sequence joins TRBV19 and TRBJ1-3; D possibly corresponds to TRBD1 (5 bases). This CDR3 comprises 15 residues. Germline CDR1 and CDR2: LNHDA and SQIVND (reference sequence). The part of the CDR3 DNA that was read is TGTGCCAGTAGTATCTTTGCACAGGCTGGAAACACG. Amino acid sequence: CASSIFAQAGNT. The full CDR3 protein reads CASSIFAQAGNTIYF.

Turning to this clone: The read ends 3 residues early relative to the CDR3; the germline J gene fills the gap. The rearrangement links TRBV2 to TRBJ2-1; D might be TRBD2 (6 bases). The CDR3 runs 15 residues. The germline V gene encodes CDR1 SNHLY and CDR2 FYNNEI. Trimming removed 2 bases at V and 3 bases at J, with 11 bases between. The chain's CDR3 is CASSESGGIYNEQFF. CDR3 DNA, as far as it was read: TGTGCCAGCAGTGAATCGGGCGGGATCTACAATGAG.

This clone was seen at least ten times. Sequencing ends 3 residues short of the CDR3 end; the germline J gene provides the rest. The V and J genes are TRBV20-1 and TRBJ2-1; TRBD2 matches at 9 bases. The CDR3 runs 14 residues. V shed 6 bases, J shed 4 bases, and the junction held 7 bases outside the gene matches. Germline CDR1 is DFQATT and CDR2 is SNEGSKA (reference sequence). The CDR3 sequence is CSAPTSGTYNEQFF. Partial CDR3 DNA: TGCAGTGCCCCGACTAGCGGAACGTACAATGAG.

The table lists this clone with many counts. Sequencing ends 3 residues short of the CDR3 end; the germline J gene provides the rest. The genes are TRBV5-4 and TRBJ1-1, with D possibly TRBD1 on 5 matching bases. V gave up 4 bases and J gave up 2 bases, with 12 bases separating them. Germline loops: CDR1 SGHNT, CDR2 YYREEE (reference sequence). CDR3 length: 14 residues. Incomplete CDR3 DNA: TGTGCCAGCAGCCAAGCGGGGGTCAACACTGAA. It codes for CASSQAGVNTE. The whole CDR3 sequence reads CASSQAGVNTEAFF.